Presented here are 21 T cell receptor beta chains from one specimen sequenced in a study of OX40 agonist ivuxolimab in advanced cancers. Profiling relied on immunoSEQ multiplex PCR, and the TCRdb table lists in-frame clones only, not all of them. The sample consists of 65,000 to 85,000 clones, 80% to 95% of them appearing once. Sample: CD4+ or CD8+ T cells sorted from blood, taken in a trial of the OX40 agonist ivuxolimab. All receptors come from an adult with an advanced solid tumor such as melanoma, head and neck, liver or kidney cancer.

The genes are TRBV7-9 and TRBJ2-3; 12 bases line up with TRBD1. CDR1 is SEHNR and CDR2 is FQNEAQ in the germline V gene (reference sequence). This CDR3 region has 17 residues. The V gene end was trimmed by 5 bases and the J gene end by 1 base; junction bases not matched to a gene: 7. The CDR3 loop is CASSPRDRGPGTDTQYF. The CDR3, as DNA: TGTGCCAGCAGCCCGCGGGACAGGGGGCCGGGCACAGATACGCAGTATTTT.

V and J are TRBV6-5 and TRBJ2-1, with 8 positions matching TRBD1. CDR1 and CDR2 from the germline V gene are MNHEY and SVGAGI. Germline trimming cut 4 bases from V and 1 base from J; bases unmatched to any gene: 3. The CDR3 has 15 residues. The CDR3 loop is CASSLDRDSYNEQFF. The CDR3 DNA follows: TGTGCCAGCAGTTTGGACAGGGATTCCTACAATGAGCAGTTCTTC.

Turning to this clone: An end of the junction differs from the germline gene, which may be a read error. V is TRBV7-2 and J is TRBJ2-7; 9 bases are a match to TRBD2. The CDR3 runs to 14 residues. Germline V gene data show CDR1 as SGHTA and CDR2 as FQGNSA. The CDR3 DNA reads as TGTGCCAGCAGCTCGAGCGGGGGGACGTACGGGCAGTACTTC. Translated, it gives CASSSSGGTYGQYF.

The chain couples TRBV6-5 to TRBJ2-6, with D uncertain. CDR3 length: 14 amino acids. V shed 2 bases and J shed 3 bases, with 5 bases lying between them. Germline V gives CDR1 MNHEY, CDR2 SVGAGI. CDR3: CASSYLGGANVLTF. The CDR3 coding sequence is TGTGCCAGCAGTTACCTGGGTGGGGCCAACGTCCTGACTTTC.

The V call is TRBV30, the J call TRBJ1-1, with a weak D call TRBD1 (5 bases). CDR3 length: 13 residues. V shed 0 bases and J shed 5 bases, with 10 bases lying between them. Per germline, CDR1 GTSNPN and CDR2 SVGIG (reference sequence). CDR3: CAWSVRGGTEAFF. The CDR3, as DNA: TGTGCCTGGAGTGTACGGGGGGGGACTGAAGCTTTCTTT.

The rearrangement links TRBV7-9 to TRBJ1-6; 7 bases match TRBD1. Germline-derived CDR1 and CDR2 are SEHNR and FQNEAQ (reference sequence). Trimming removed 2 bases from V and 14 bases from J; junction bases left unmatched: 15. The CDR3 is 16 amino acids. The CDR3 DNA sequence: TGTGCCAGCAGCTTAACGGGGGACAGTCCTCCGGGGACCCTCCACTTT. This encodes CASSLTGDSPPGTLHF.

The chain combines TRBV4-2 with TRBJ1-2, with 11 positions matching TRBD1. The CDR3 runs to 15 residues. The V gene's germline CDR1 is LGHNA and CDR2 YNFKEQ. V was pared by 1 base and J by 3 bases, with 1 base of the junction left unmatched. In DNA, the CDR3 is TGTGCCAGCAGCCAAGGGGACAGGGGGGACTATGGCTACACCTTC. Protein sequence: CASSQGDRGDYGYTF.

The CDR3 sequence is CASSLFYRAREYEQYF. Here the CDR3 DNA reads TGTGCCAGCAGTTTATTCTACAGGGCGAGAGAATACGAGCAGTACTTC. The chain is built from TRBV27 and TRBJ2-7; TRBD1 might be the D (6 bases). Germline CDR1 and CDR2: MNHEY and SMNVEV (reference sequence). This CDR3 is built from 16 residues. V was shortened by 1 base and J by 4 bases, with 17 bases between the two germline ends.

J is TRBJ2-7 and V is TRBV5-1; no reliable D call. Germline lookup yields CDR1 SGHRS and CDR2 YFSETQ. V lost 0 bases and J 4 bases, leaving 14 bases between the germline ends. The CDR3 runs to 15 residues. Written as DNA, the CDR3 is TGCGCCAGCAGCTTGGGCCATCTCGATCTTTACGAGCAGTACTTC. It translates to CASSLGHLDLYEQYF.

The gene calls are TRBV13 and TRBJ1-5; 7 bases are a match to TRBD1. The CDR3 has 15 residues. Germline CDR1 and CDR2: PRHDT and FYEKMQ (reference sequence). After removal of 2 bases from V and 7 bases from J, the junction contained 8 bases not matched to a gene. The chain's CDR3 is CASSLQGGRGQPQHF. The DNA for the CDR3 is TGTGCCAGCAGCTTACAAGGAGGCAGGGGGCAGCCCCAGCATTTT.

The chain recombines TRBV19 with TRBJ1-6; 10 bases fit TRBD1. Unmatched junction bases numbered 4, after V lost 3 bases and J lost 8 bases. Germline-derived CDR1 and CDR2 are LNHDA and SQIVND (reference sequence). The CDR3 length is 15 residues. CDR3 amino acids: CASSMRGTGDSPLHF. CDR3 nucleotide sequence: TGTGCCAGTAGTATGAGGGGGACAGGGGATTCACCCCTCCACTTT. Full variable domain (rest looked up from reference TRBV19 and TRBJ1-6): DGGITQSPKYLFRKEGQNVTLSCEQNLNHDAMYWYRQDPGQGLRLIYYSQIVNDFQKGDIAEGYSVSREKKESFPLTVTSAQKNPTAFYLCASSMRGTGDSPLHFGNGTRLTVT.

The chain is built from TRBV5-1 and TRBJ1-5; no firm D call. The CDR3 has 15 residues. The germline gives CDR1 SGHRS, CDR2 YFSETQ. V lost 1 base to trimming and J lost 0 bases, with 8 bases between them. In nucleotides, the CDR3 is TGCGCCAGCAGCTTGAACGGGTTTAGCAATCAGCCCCAGCATTTT. Protein sequence: CASSLNGFSNQPQHF.

This chain uses TRBV2 with TRBJ1-3, with TRBD1 as a possible D gene (5 bases). Per germline, CDR1 SNHLY and CDR2 FYNNEI. The CDR3 runs to 17 residues. The ends were cut back, 7 bases at V and 0 bases at J, with 19 bases in the middle. CDR3 coding DNA: TGTGCCAGCATTAAAACCGGGGCGGAGCTCTCTGGAAACACCATATATTTT. It codes for CASIKTGAELSGNTIYF.

CDR3 in amino acids: CASSLGRSSYEQYF. CDR3 sequence (DNA): TGTGCCAGCAGTTTGGGACGGAGCTCCTACGAGCAGTACTTC. The chain is built from TRBV27 and TRBJ2-7; D tentatively reads TRBD1 or TRBD2 (5 bases each). The length of the CDR3 is 14 residues. V was clipped by 3 bases and J by 0 bases, with 9 bases between them. In germline, CDR1 is MNHEY, CDR2 SMNVEV (reference sequence).

The gene calls are TRBV19 and TRBJ2-3; TRBD1 or TRBD2 may be the D gene (5 bases each). The CDR3 runs to 15 residues. Per the germline V gene, CDR1 is LNHDA and CDR2 is SQIVND (reference sequence). V was clipped by 2 bases and J by 4 bases, with 13 bases between them. CDR3 nucleotides: TGTGCCAGTAGTATATTCCTCGGGGCGCCAGATACGCAGTATTTT. This sequence encodes CASSIFLGAPDTQYF.

The chain joins TRBV9 to TRBJ2-1; 13 bases fit TRBD2. Germline CDR1 is SGDLS and CDR2 is YYNGEE. The V segment lost 3 bases and the J segment 1 base; nucleotides outside the gene matches: 13. The CDR3 is made up of 20 amino acids. The CDR3 sequence is CASSGDPRTSGGLSYNEQFF. In nucleotides, the CDR3 is TGTGCCAGCAGCGGAGACCCCAGGACTAGCGGGGGTTTATCCTACAATGAGCAGTTCTTC. Full variable domain (rest looked up from reference TRBV9 and TRBJ2-1): DSGVTQTPKHLITATGQRVTLRCSPRSGDLSVYWYQQSLDQGLQFLIQYYNGEERAKGNILERFSAQQFPDLHSELNLSSLELGDSALYFCASSGDPRTSGGLSYNEQFFGPGTRLTVL.

The count of this clone is one. The J gene is TRBJ2-1, the V gene TRBV12-5; D gene unclear. Germline V gene lookup returns CDR1 LGHNT and CDR2 FRNRAP. This CDR3 contains 14 residues. V was trimmed by 2 bases and J by 1 base, leaving 6 bases between them. The chain's CDR3 is CASGLPGSYNEQFF. CDR3 nucleotide sequence: TGTGCTAGTGGTTTGCCTGGGTCCTACAATGAGCAGTTCTTC.

The gene calls are TRBV13 and TRBJ2-5, with D hard to call. This CDR3 has 12 amino acids. CDR1 PRHDT and CDR2 FYEKMQ come from the germline V gene (reference sequence). Deletions cut 0 bases from V and 4 bases from J, with 3 bases between. The CDR3, as DNA: TGTGCCAGCAGCTTAGGAGCAGAGACCCAGTACTTC. Protein product: CASSLGAETQYF.

The rearrangement joins TRBV6-5 to TRBJ2-7; 9 bases align to TRBD1. The V segment lost 6 bases and the J segment 4 bases; nucleotides outside the gene matches: 10. This CDR3 is built from 15 residues. Germline assignment: CDR1 MNHEY and CDR2 SVGAGI. Here the CDR3 reads CASRNPGTGFYEQYF. The CDR3 nucleotides are TGTGCCAGCAGGAACCCCGGGACAGGGTTTTACGAGCAGTACTTC.

The CDR3: CASSLSSRLYNEQFF. For the CDR3, the DNA is TGTGCCAGCAGTTTAAGTTCCCGACTCTACAATGAGCAGTTCTTC. The rearrangement links TRBV27 to TRBJ2-1, with D unresolved. Deletions cut 2 bases from V and 3 bases from J, with 11 bases between. Germline V gene lookup returns CDR1 MNHEY and CDR2 SMNVEV (reference sequence). The CDR3 contains 15 residues.

The CDR3 nucleotides are TGTGCCAGCAGCACCAGGAACCAAGAGACCCAGTACTTC. Protein sequence: CASSTRNQETQYF. The chain links TRBV21-1 to TRBJ2-5; TRBD1 was called by the table and not checked on the DNA. TRBV21-1 has pseudogene status. The CDR3 loop spans 13 amino acids.